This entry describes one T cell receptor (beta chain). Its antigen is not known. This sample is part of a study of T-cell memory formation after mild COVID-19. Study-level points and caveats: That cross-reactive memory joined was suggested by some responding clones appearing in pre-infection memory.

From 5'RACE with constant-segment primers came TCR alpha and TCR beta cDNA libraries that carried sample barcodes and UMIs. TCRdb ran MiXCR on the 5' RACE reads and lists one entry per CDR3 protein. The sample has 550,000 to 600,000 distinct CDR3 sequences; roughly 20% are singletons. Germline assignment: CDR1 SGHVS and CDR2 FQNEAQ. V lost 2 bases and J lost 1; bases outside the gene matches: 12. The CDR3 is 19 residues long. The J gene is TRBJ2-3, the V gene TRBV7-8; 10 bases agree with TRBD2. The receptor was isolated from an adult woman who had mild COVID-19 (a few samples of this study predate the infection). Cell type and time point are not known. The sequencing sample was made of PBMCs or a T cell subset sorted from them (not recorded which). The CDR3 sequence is CASSLRWLSGGSRTDTQYF. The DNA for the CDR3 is TGTGCCAGCAGCTTACGGTGGCTTAGCGGGGGGAGTCGCACAGATACGCAGTATTTT.